These T cell receptor beta chains were read from a single sample in a study of siplizumab effects on memory and regulatory T cells. Their target antigens are unknown. Generated by immunoSEQ multiplex PCR, the TCRdb table keeps only in-frame clones and is missing some. The sample yields 9,500 to 15,000 clones, more than 45% seen once. Material: CFSE-low (dividing) CD8+ T cells sorted from an allogeneic mixed lymphocyte reaction. The source is a human donor in good health; the cells came from an allogeneic mixed lymphocyte reaction. Some clones in this sample may be carry-over from other donors' samples. Each CDR3 is given with its conserved first and last residue. Each record gives: J gene, clone size, D gene, V gene, CDR3 protein, CDR3 DNA. A D gene is named only where the DNA matches it firmly. Size values are once, few and many counts, or a class for expanded clones, and some rows have none.

TRBJ2-7 few TRBD2 TRBV19 CASSMGTSVYEQYF TGTGCCAGTAGTATGGGGACTAGCGTCTACGAGCAGTACTTC
TRBJ2-5 NA NA TRBV5-1 CASRMGFETQYF TGCGCCAGCAGGATGGGTTTCGAGACCCAGTACTTC
TRBJ1-2 NA NA TRBV30 CAWSVTVHYGYTF TGTGCCTGGAGTGTAACTGTTCACTATGGCTACACCTTC
TRBJ2-5 NA TRBD1 TRBV13 CASSLEPGGAETQYF TGTGCCAGCAGCTTAGAACCAGGGGGCGCGGAGACCCAGTACTTC
TRBJ1-2 NA TRBD1 TRBV27 CASSYYPIQGHGYTF TGTGCCAGCAGTTACTACCCGATACAGGGGCATGGCTACACCTTC
TRBJ2-1 once TRBD2 TRBV27 CASSQLAGDTEQFF TGTGCCAGCAGTCAACTAGCGGGAGACACTGAGCAGTTCTTC
TRBJ2-1 once NA TRBV9 CASSVGPYGGTYNEQFF TGTGCCAGCAGCGTAGGCCCTTACGGGGGTACCTACAATGAGCAGTTCTTC
TRBJ2-3 NA NA TRBV2 CASSENSDTQYF TGTGCCAGCAGTGAAAATTCAGATACGCAGTATTTT
TRBJ2-2 NA NA TRBV7-6 CATAQGTGELFF TGTGCCACGGCTCAGGGTACCGGGGAGCTGTTTTTT
TRBJ2-7 NA TRBD1 TRBV4-1 CASSQALWDRSSYEQYF TGCGCCAGCAGCCAAGCCCTTTGGGACAGGTCCTCCTACGAGCAGTACTTC
TRBJ1-1 NA NA TRBV6-5 CASSEGGGNTEAFF TGTGCCAGCAGTGAAGGGGGAGGGAACACTGAAGCTTTCTTT
TRBJ2-1 NA NA TRBV4-1 CASSLSPGYNEQFF TGCGCCAGCAGCTTAAGCCCAGGGTACAATGAGCAGTTCTTC
TRBJ2-1 NA NA TRBV6-5 CASSYSSSSYNEQFF TGTGCCAGCAGTTACTCCTCTAGTTCCTACAATGAGCAGTTCTTC
TRBJ2-1 NA NA TRBV11-2 CATAVSSYNEQFF TGTGCCACAGCGGTTAGCTCCTACAATGAGCAGTTCTTC
TRBJ2-1 once NA TRBV15 CATTRSQTGLNNEQFF TGTGCCACCACCAGATCCCAGACGGGGCTAAACAATGAGCAGTTCTTC
TRBJ2-7 NA NA TRBV19 CASSSGTPAYEQYF TGTGCCAGTAGTTCCGGGACTCCTGCCTACGAGCAGTACTTC
TRBJ1-1 few TRBD1 TRBV27 CASSLSTGRVNTEAFF TGTGCCAGCAGTTTATCGACAGGGAGAGTGAACACTGAAGCTTTCTTT
TRBJ2-1 few NA TRBV9 CASSVVEGPYNEQFF TGTGCCAGCAGCGTAGTTGAGGGTCCCTACAATGAGCAGTTCTTC
TRBJ1-2 few NA TRBV28 CASRPTTGTHNYGYTF TGTGCCAGCAGGCCGACGACAGGAACACATAACTATGGCTACACCTTC
TRBJ2-7 NA NA TRBV7-9 CASSFGYGEQYF TGTGCCAGCAGCTTTGGTTACGGGGAGCAGTACTTC
TRBJ2-3 NA NA TRBV2 CASSEVDTQYF TGTGCCAGCAGTGAGGTGGATACGCAGTATTTT
TRBJ1-6 NA NA TRBV14 CASSQDAQLNSPLHF TGTGCCAGCAGCCAAGATGCTCAACTTAATTCACCCCTCCACTTT
TRBJ2-1 NA NA TRBV6-5 CASSYGYEQFF TGTGCCAGCAGTTACGGCTATGAGCAGTTCTTC
TRBJ2-2 medium-sized NA TRBV6-6 CAISGLNTGELFF TGTGCCATCTCGGGCTTAAACACCGGGGAGCTGTTTTTT
TRBJ2-5 medium-sized NA TRBV7-6 CASSGPPIQETQYF TGTGCCAGCAGCGGTCCTCCCATACAAGAGACCCAGTACTTC
TRBJ2-7 NA TRBD2 TRBV7-9 CASSSKTSLGNEQYF TGTGCCAGCAGCTCGAAGACTAGCTTAGGGAACGAGCAGTACTTC
TRBJ2-1 few NA TRBV19 CASSTHNEQFF TGTGCCAGTAGTACCCACAATGAGCAGTTCTTC
TRBJ2-7 NA NA TRBV19 CASSPGTRGYEQYF TGTGCCAGTAGTCCAGGGACTCGAGGTTACGAGCAGTACTTC
TRBJ1-1 few NA TRBV11-2 CASSLQLYTEAFF TGTGCCAGCAGCTTACAACTCTACACTGAAGCTTTCTTT
TRBJ2-7 NA NA TRBV19 CASSVGSSYEQYF TGTGCCAGTAGTGTCGGGTCTTCCTACGAGCAGTACTTC
TRBJ1-1 NA NA TRBV4-1 CASSQRGGSTEAFF TGCGCCAGCAGCCAACGGGGGGGCAGCACTGAAGCTTTCTTT
TRBJ2-7 few TRBD1 TRBV29-1 CSVEGPGQDYEQYF TGCAGCGTTGAAGGCCCGGGACAGGACTACGAGCAGTACTTC
TRBJ2-1 NA TRBD2 TRBV27 CASSLGAGGPYNEQFF TGTGCCAGCAGTCTCGGAGCGGGAGGGCCGTACAATGAGCAGTTCTTC
TRBJ2-1 NA TRBD1 TRBV6-6 CASSYGRGNEQFF TGTGCCAGCAGTTACGGCAGGGGGAATGAGCAGTTCTTC
TRBJ2-1 NA NA TRBV2 CASSEVTDGYNEQFF TGTGCCAGCAGTGAAGTCACAGATGGGTACAATGAGCAGTTCTTC
TRBJ1-2 medium-sized NA TRBV9 CASSAAGGLYYGYTF TGTGCCAGCAGCGCGGCGGGGGGTTTATACTATGGCTACACCTTC
TRBJ1-5 few NA TRBV6-5 CASSYSAGGQPQHF TGTGCCAGCAGTTACTCTGCAGGCGGGCAGCCCCAGCATTTT
TRBJ2-1 once NA TRBV25-1 CASRAGVWNEQFF TGTGCCAGCAGGGCCGGCGTTTGGAATGAGCAGTTCTTC
TRBJ2-7 NA TRBD1 TRBV11-2 CASSLDIMRTGNPYEQYF TGTGCCAGCAGCTTAGATATCATGCGGACAGGGAACCCCTACGAGCAGTACTTC
TRBJ2-3 NA NA TRBV19 CASSIGPALVDTQYF TGTGCCAGTAGTATTGGACCCGCCCTAGTAGATACGCAGTATTTT
TRBJ1-4 NA NA TRBV4-1 CASSHGTYLLGTNEKLFF TGCGCCAGCAGCCACGGGACCTACCTTCTAGGGACTAATGAAAAACTGTTTTTT
TRBJ1-2 NA NA TRBV4-1 CASSQDGAGNYGYTF TGCGCCAGCAGCCAAGATGGGGCAGGGAACTATGGCTACACCTTC
TRBJ2-5 NA NA TRBV6-5 CASSLGGPWETQYF TGTGCCAGCAGTTTGGGGGGGCCCTGGGAGACCCAGTACTTC
TRBJ1-2 once TRBD1 TRBV6-5 CASSPGGGYTF TGTGCCAGCAGCCCAGGGGGCGGCTACACCTTC
TRBJ2-7 NA NA TRBV7-8 CASSLAILGGASSYEQYF TGTGCCAGCAGCTTAGCGATCCTGGGCGGGGCTAGCTCCTACGAGCAGTACTTC